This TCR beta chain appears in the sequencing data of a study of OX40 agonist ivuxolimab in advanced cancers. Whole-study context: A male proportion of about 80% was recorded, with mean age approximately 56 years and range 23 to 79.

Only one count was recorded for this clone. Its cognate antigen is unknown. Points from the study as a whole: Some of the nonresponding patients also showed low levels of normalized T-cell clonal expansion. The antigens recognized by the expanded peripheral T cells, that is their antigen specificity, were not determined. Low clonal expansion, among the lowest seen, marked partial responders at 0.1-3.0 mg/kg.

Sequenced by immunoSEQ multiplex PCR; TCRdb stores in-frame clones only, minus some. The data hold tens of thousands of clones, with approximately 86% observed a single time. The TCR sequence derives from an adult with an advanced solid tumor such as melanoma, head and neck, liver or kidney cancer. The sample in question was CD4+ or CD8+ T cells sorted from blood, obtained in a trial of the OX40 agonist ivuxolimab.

The chain's CDR3 is CASSKLANAYEQYF. In nucleotides, the CDR3 is TGTGCCAGCTCGAAACTAGCGAATGCCTACGAGCAGTACTTC. This sequence joins TRBV18 and TRBJ2-7; TRBD2 aligns across 7 bases. The CDR3 consists of 14 residues. Trimming cost V 6 bases and J 2 bases; bases outside gene matches: 7. Germline CDR1 KGHSH, CDR2 LQKENI.